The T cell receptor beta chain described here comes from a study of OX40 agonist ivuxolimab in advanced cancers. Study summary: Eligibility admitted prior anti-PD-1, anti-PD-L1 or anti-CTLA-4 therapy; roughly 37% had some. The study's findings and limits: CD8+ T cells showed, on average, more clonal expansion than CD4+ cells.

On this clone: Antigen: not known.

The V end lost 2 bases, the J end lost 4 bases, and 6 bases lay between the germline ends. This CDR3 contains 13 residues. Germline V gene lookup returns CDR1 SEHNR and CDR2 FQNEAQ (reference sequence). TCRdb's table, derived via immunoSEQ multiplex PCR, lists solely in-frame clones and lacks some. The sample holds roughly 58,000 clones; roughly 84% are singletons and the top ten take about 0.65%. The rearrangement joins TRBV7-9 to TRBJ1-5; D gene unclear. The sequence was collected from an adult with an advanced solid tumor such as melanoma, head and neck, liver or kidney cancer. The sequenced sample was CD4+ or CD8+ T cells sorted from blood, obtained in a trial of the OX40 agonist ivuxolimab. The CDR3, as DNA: TGTGCCAGCAGCTTACAGTATAATCAGCCCCAGCATTTT. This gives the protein CASSLQYNQPQHF.